What follows are 27 T cell receptor beta chains derived from one specimen sequenced in a study of blood T cells in healthy people across ages. Primers used in a second PCR of roughly 6 to 11 cycles were a sample-barcoded 5' primer and a J-beta primer mix. TCRdb re-analysed the 5' RACE reads in MiXCR, keeping a single row per CDR3 protein. This sample has about 590,000 distinct CDR3 sequences, with approximately 30% found just once. The specimen was blood. The origin of the receptors is a woman older than 75 in good health.

This clonotype was seen more than once but under ten times. In DNA form, the CDR3 reads TGTGCCAGCAGCTTAACCCTCTCCCCTCTAGAGACCCAGTACTTC. Residues: CASSLTLSPLETQYF. The gene calls are TRBV7-3 and TRBJ2-5, with unresolved D. This CDR3 contains 15 residues. Germline V gene sequence: CDR1 SGHTA, CDR2 FQGTGA. V gave up 0 bases and J gave up 4 bases, with 12 bases separating them.

J is TRBJ2-5 and V is TRBV7-9; D is tentatively TRBD1 or TRBD2 (5 bases each). Per germline, CDR1 SEHNR and CDR2 FQNEAQ (reference sequence). Trimming pared 2 bases from V and 11 bases from J, leaving 18 bases between. CDR3 length equals 14 residues. The CDR3 region has the DNA TGTGCCAGCAGCTTATATAACACGGTGGGGGAGCAGTACTTC. This encodes CASSLYNTVGEQYF.

This clonotype appeared many times. The chain links TRBV7-9 to TRBJ2-1, with D possibly matching TRBD1 (6 bases). The CDR3 has 14 amino acids. Germline V gives CDR1 SEHNR, CDR2 FQNEAQ (reference sequence). Between the trimmed V and J ends, which lost 5 bases and 3 bases, there was a span of 11 bases. The CDR3 protein is CASSPGQYYNEQFF. CDR3 sequence (DNA): TGTGCCAGCAGCCCCGGACAGTACTACAATGAGCAGTTCTTC.

This clonotype was detected once. The V and J genes are TRBV20-1 and TRBJ2-7; possible D gene TRBD1, 5 bases. This CDR3 comprises 15 residues. Germline CDR1 DFQATT, CDR2 SNEGSKA (reference sequence). V lost 0 bases to trimming and J lost 0 bases, with 12 bases between them. Here the CDR3 reads CSARDLLGRSYEQYF. The DNA for the CDR3 is TGCAGTGCTAGAGATCTACTGGGGCGCTCCTACGAGCAGTACTTC.

CDR3 amino acids: CASSELRGSTEAFF. The DNA of the CDR3 is TGTGCCAGCAGTGAACTTCGGGGGAGTACTGAAGCTTTCTTT. The V call is TRBV6-1, the J call TRBJ1-1; possibly TRBD1 for D (5 bases). This CDR3 comprises 14 residues. Germline CDR1 MNHNS, CDR2 SASEGT. V lost 2 bases, J lost 5 bases, and 12 bases lay in between.

This clonotype came up many times. The chain joins TRBV9 to TRBJ1-1, with D possibly matching TRBD1 (5 bases). Germline V CDR1 and CDR2: SGDLS, YYNGEE. This CDR3 comprises 15 residues. Deletions cut 0 bases from V and 4 bases from J, with 13 bases between. Here the CDR3 reads CASSVEEGLSTEAFF. The CDR3 coding sequence is TGTGCCAGCAGCGTAGAGGAGGGGCTCTCCACTGAAGCTTTCTTT.

This clonotype came up many times. This chain uses TRBV4-2 with TRBJ2-5, with a possible D match to TRBD1 (6 bases). CDR3 length equals 15 residues. Germline lookup yields CDR1 LGHNA and CDR2 YNFKEQ. V lost 4 bases to trimming and J lost 0 bases, with 12 bases between them. The CDR3 DNA follows: TGTGCCAGCAGCCGGACAGCAACCTACCAAGAGACCCAGTACTTC. Residues: CASSRTATYQETQYF.

This clonotype came up many times. The chain links TRBV30 to TRBJ2-3; no definite D call. V lost 0 bases, J lost 1 base, and 5 bases lay in between. The CDR3 runs 13 residues. Germline V gene data show CDR1 as GTSNPN and CDR2 as SVGIG (reference sequence). For the CDR3, the DNA is TGTGCCTGGAGTGTTGGGGGCACAGATACGCAGTATTTT. It specifies CAWSVGGTDTQYF.

This clonotype came up a few times. This clone may be a read error of a much larger clone one base away. CDR3 region: CASSQDNWEQFF. For the CDR3, the DNA is TGTGCCAGCAGCCAAGATAATTGGGAGCAGTTCTTC. The gene calls are TRBV3-1 and TRBJ2-1; no firm D call. V lost 0 bases and J lost 10, with 7 bases in between. Germline lookup yields CDR1 LGHDT and CDR2 YNNKEL (reference sequence). This CDR3 contains 12 residues.

The rearrangement joins TRBV21-1 to TRBJ1-2; the DNA was not compared with TRBD1, the D call given in the table. TRBV21-1 represents a pseudogene. CDR3 size: 18 residues. In DNA form, the CDR3 reads TGTGCCAGCAGCAAAGGGAGCAGACAGGGCGGGGGGGGCTATGGCTACACCTTC. Encoded protein: CASSKGSRQGGGGYGYTF.

For this clonotype: A much larger clone differs by one base, so this may be a read error. The V and J genes are TRBV5-5 and TRBJ2-1; TRBD2 agrees at 7 bases. J was trimmed by 4 bases and V by 3 bases; bases with no gene match: 13. The CDR3 is made up of 17 amino acids. Germline V gene sequence: CDR1 SGHKS, CDR2 YYEKEE (reference sequence). CDR3 in DNA: TGTGCCAGCAGCTCCCCTGGCGGCGCGGGGGTTTACAATGAGCAGTTCTTC. Protein product: CASSSPGGAGVYNEQFF.

The chain is built from TRBV5-1 and TRBJ2-3, with 8 bases fitting TRBD2. Germline V gene lookup returns CDR1 SGHRS and CDR2 YFSETQ. This CDR3 has 14 residues. The J segment lost 6 bases and the V segment lost 0 bases, leaving 3 bases of the junction unmatched. Here the CDR3 DNA reads TGCGCCAGCAGCTTGGACAGCGGGAGCGATACGCAGTATTTT. Protein product: CASSLDSGSDTQYF.

In this sample, this clonotype turned up many times. This chain connects TRBV7-2 to TRBJ1-2; 8 bases map to TRBD1. Trimming took 7 bases from V and 5 from J; bases not matched to a gene: 9. Germline V gives CDR1 SGHTA, CDR2 FQGNSA. This CDR3 is 14 amino acids long. Here the CDR3 DNA reads TGTGCCAGCACCCTTGGGACAGGCCGTTATGGCTACACCTTC. Translated: CASTLGTGRYGYTF.

This clonotype was recorded many times. This chain joins TRBV29-1 and TRBJ2-4; 8 bases align to TRBD2. V was clipped by 6 bases and J by 0 bases; unmatched bases: 4. This CDR3 region has 14 residues. Germline lookup yields CDR1 SQVTM and CDR2 ANQGSEA. CDR3 in amino acids: CSVQRGGAKNIQYF. Written as DNA, the CDR3 is TGCAGCGTCCAACGGGGGGGAGCCAAAAACATTCAGTACTTC. Variable domain in full (rest from reference TRBV29-1 and TRBJ2-4): SAVISQKPSRDICQRGTSLTIQCQVDSQVTMMFWYRQQPGQSLTLIATANQGSEATYESGFVIDKFPISRPNLTFSTLTVSNMSPEDSSIYLCSVQRGGAKNIQYFGAGTRLSVL.

The chain links TRBV19 to TRBJ2-1; 10 bases agree with TRBD2. CDR1 LNHDA and CDR2 SQIVND come from the germline V gene (reference sequence). J lost 13 bases, V lost 2 bases, and 14 bases had no gene match. CDR3 length equals 16 residues. CDR3 in DNA: TGTGCCAGTAGTATACCAAGGACTAGCGGAGAAGAGACCCAGTTCTTC. Encoded protein: CASSIPRTSGEETQFF.

V usage is TRBV7-2 and J usage is TRBJ2-7, with 9 bases that match TRBD2. The junction had 7 bases not matched to a gene; V was cut back by 5 bases and J by 2 bases. The CDR3 sequence is 15 residues long. Germline loops: CDR1 SGHTA, CDR2 FQGNSA. CDR3 sequence reads: CASSLGLAQPYEQYF. CDR3 nucleotide sequence: TGTGCCAGCAGCCTCGGACTAGCGCAACCCTACGAGCAGTACTTC.

Details on this clonotype: A much larger clone differs by one base, so this may be a read error. The chain carries TRBV20-1 and TRBJ2-6; perhaps TRBD1 as D (6 bases). Trimming took off 0 bases at V and 2 bases at J, with 14 bases between the two ends. CDR3 length equals 17 residues. Germline CDR1 reads DFQATT; CDR2 reads SNEGSKA (reference sequence). In DNA form, the CDR3 reads TGCAGTGCTAGAGAGGACAGAAGCCTCCCTGGGGCCAACGTCCTGACTTTC. This encodes CSAREDRSLPGANVLTF.

The chain uses TRBV7-6 and TRBJ2-1; 14 bases are a match to TRBD2. CDR1 and CDR2 from the germline V gene are SGHVS and FNYEAQ. This CDR3 has 14 amino acids. V shed 5 bases, J shed 9 bases, and the junction held 3 bases outside the gene matches. The CDR3 DNA reads TGTGCCAGCAGCCCGGGGACTAGCGGGGGTGAGCAGTTCTTC. Protein product: CASSPGTSGGEQFF.

This clonotype was seen once. The chain couples TRBV19 to TRBJ2-7, with 13 bases identical to TRBD2. The CDR3 is 15 residues long. Per the germline V gene, CDR1 is LNHDA and CDR2 is SQIVND (reference sequence). The V and J ends lost 7 bases and 7 bases, in that order; junction bases with no gene match: 10. The CDR3 region is CASTRGLAGPNEQYF. CDR3 DNA: TGTGCCAGTACCCGGGGACTAGCGGGGCCCAATGAGCAGTACTTC. The full variable domain, its missing parts supplied by reference TRBV19 and TRBJ2-7, is DGGITQSPKYLFRKEGQNVTLSCEQNLNHDAMYWYRQDPGQGLRLIYYSQIVNDFQKGDIAEGYSVSREKKESFPLTVTSAQKNPTAFYLCASTRGLAGPNEQYFGPGTRLTVT.

For this clonotype: This may be a read error: a much more frequent sequence differs by one nucleotide. The rearrangement uses TRBV5-1 and TRBJ2-7; TRBD2 matches 8 bases. Germline V CDR1 and CDR2: SGHRS, YFSETQ. The CDR3 loop spans 15 amino acids. Trimming at V came to 5 bases and at J to 7 bases, leaving 14 bases not matched to a gene. CDR3 in amino acids: CASRESGGPHNEQYF. The CDR3, as DNA: TGCGCCAGCAGGGAATCGGGGGGGCCACACAATGAGCAGTACTTC.

This clonotype was detected ten times or more. The CDR3 region has the DNA TGTGCCAGCACCTACCTGGGAGGGAATGAGCAGTTCTTC. Translated: CASTYLGGNEQFF. The gene calls are TRBV27 and TRBJ2-1, with 7 bases identical to TRBD2. Germline loops: CDR1 MNHEY, CDR2 SMNVEV (reference sequence). This CDR3 region has 13 residues. V lost 7 bases and J lost 7; bases outside the gene matches: 7.

This clonotype has ten or more counts. The rearrangement joins TRBV11-2 to TRBJ2-7; either TRBD1 or TRBD2 may supply D (5 bases each). V lost 7 bases, J lost 3 bases, and 19 bases lay in between. Looked up from germline, CDR1 is SGHAT and CDR2 is FQNNGV. This CDR3 has 15 residues. The chain's CDR3 is CASTSGTAAVYEQYF. CDR3 bases: TGTGCCAGCACCTCCGGGACGGCGGCGGTCTACGAGCAGTACTTC.

This clonotype was seen repeatedly, ten times or more. This sequence joins TRBV4-1 and TRBJ2-3; possibly TRBD2 for D (5 bases). The ends were cut back, 4 bases at V and 0 bases at J, with 20 bases in the middle. The CDR3 length is 18 residues. From germline, CDR1 is MGHRA and CDR2 YSYEKL. The CDR3 region is CASSLLPLGVGSTDTQYF. CDR3 bases: TGCGCCAGCAGCCTCCTACCACTAGGAGTGGGAAGCACAGATACGCAGTATTTT.

This clonotype was observed a handful of times. This may be a read error: a much more frequent sequence differs by one nucleotide. The chain has TRBV7-9 and TRBJ2-1; no clear D. With the DNA end fitting TRBJ2-7 better, the J assignment may be wrong. This CDR3 is 14 amino acids long. Germline V gene lookup returns CDR1 SEHNR and CDR2 FQNEAQ (reference sequence). The CDR3 nucleotides are TGTGCCAGCACCCGGATGGCTTCCTACAATGAGCAGTACTTC. This sequence encodes CASTRMASYNEQYF.

The chain combines TRBV7-6 with TRBJ2-1, with TRBD2 matching over 15 bases. CDR1 and CDR2 (germline): SGHVS, FNYEAQ. The V gene end was trimmed by 2 bases and the J gene end by 1 base; junction bases not matched to a gene: 21. The CDR3 spans 24 residues. The CDR3 here is CASSLRNRAAGLAGGITSYNEQFF. CDR3 sequence (DNA): TGTGCCAGCAGCTTAAGGAACAGGGCGGCGGGACTAGCGGGAGGAATCACATCCTACAATGAGCAGTTCTTC.

This clonotype turned up a few times. A much larger clone differs by one base, so this may be a read error. The chain carries TRBV20-1 and TRBJ2-1, with D hard to call. Germline V gene data show CDR1 as DFQATT and CDR2 as SNEGSKA (reference sequence). The CDR3 covers 12 residues. CDR3 in DNA: TGCAGGGTCTCCCTTTCTGGAAGTGAGCAGTTCTTC. It encodes CRVSLSGSEQFF.

This clonotype was recorded at least ten times. V gene TRBV7-4 combines with J gene TRBJ1-6, with D uncertain. The CDR3 is 19 amino acids. V dropped 1 base and J dropped 0 bases, with 16 bases sitting between them. Germline CDR1 reads SGHVT; CDR2 reads SQSDAQ. The CDR3 here is CASSLDTGTGSSYNSPLHF. CDR3 sequence (DNA): TGTGCCAGCAGCTTAGATACGGGAACGGGGAGCTCCTATAATTCACCCCTCCACTTT.